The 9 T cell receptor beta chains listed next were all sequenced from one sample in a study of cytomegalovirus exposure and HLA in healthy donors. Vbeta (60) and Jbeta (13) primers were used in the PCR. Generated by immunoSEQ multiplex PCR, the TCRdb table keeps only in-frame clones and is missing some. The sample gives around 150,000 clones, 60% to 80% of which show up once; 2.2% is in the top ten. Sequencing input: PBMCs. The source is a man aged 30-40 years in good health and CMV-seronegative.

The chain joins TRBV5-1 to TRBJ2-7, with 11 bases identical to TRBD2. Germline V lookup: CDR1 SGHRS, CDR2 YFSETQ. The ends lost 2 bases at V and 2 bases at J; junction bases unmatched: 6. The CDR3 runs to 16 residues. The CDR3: CASSLLAGGSAYEQYF. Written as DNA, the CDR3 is TGCGCCAGCAGCTTATTAGCGGGAGGGTCCGCCTACGAGCAGTACTTC. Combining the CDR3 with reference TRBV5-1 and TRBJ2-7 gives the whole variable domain KAGVTQTPRYLIKTRGQQVTLSCSPISGHRSVSWYQQTPGQGLQFLFEYFSETQRNKGNFPGRFSGRQFSNSRSEMNVSTLELGDSALYLCASSLLAGGSAYEQYFGPGTRLTVT.

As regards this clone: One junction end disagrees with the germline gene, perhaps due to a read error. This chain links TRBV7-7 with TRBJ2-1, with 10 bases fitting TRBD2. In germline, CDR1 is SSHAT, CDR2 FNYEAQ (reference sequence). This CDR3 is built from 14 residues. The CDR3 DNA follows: TGTGCTAGCAGCTTAACAGCGGGAGGGAATGAGCAGTTCTTC. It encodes CASSLTAGGNEQFF.

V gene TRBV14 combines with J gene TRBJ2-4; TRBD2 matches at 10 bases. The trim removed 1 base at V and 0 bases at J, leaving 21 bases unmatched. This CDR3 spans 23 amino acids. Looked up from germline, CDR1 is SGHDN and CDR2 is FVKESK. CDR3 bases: TGTGCCAGCAGCCAAGCCCGGTGTCTAGCGGGAGCGGGTGGGTCCATAGCCAAAAACATTCAGTACTTC. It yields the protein CASSQARCLAGAGGSIAKNIQYF.

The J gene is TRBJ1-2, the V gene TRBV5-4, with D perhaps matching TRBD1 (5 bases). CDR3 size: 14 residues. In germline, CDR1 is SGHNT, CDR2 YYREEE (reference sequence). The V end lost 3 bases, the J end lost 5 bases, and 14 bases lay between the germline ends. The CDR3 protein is CASSSGDGYYGYTF. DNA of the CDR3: TGTGCCAGCAGCTCGGGGGACGGCTATTATGGCTACACCTTC.

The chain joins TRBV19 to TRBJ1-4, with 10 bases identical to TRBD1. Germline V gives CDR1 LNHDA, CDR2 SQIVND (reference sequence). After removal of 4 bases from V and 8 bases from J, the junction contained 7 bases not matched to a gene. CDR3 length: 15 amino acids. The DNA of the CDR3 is TGTGCCAGTAGTACCCGGGACAGGGGTTACGAAAAACTGTTTTTT. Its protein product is CASSTRDRGYEKLFF.

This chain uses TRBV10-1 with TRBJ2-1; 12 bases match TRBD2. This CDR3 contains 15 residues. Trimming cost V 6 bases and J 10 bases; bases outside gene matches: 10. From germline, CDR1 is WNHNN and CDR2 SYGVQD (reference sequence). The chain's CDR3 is CASSRLAGDPWEQFF. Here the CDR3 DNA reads TGCGCCAGCAGCCGACTAGCGGGAGACCCGTGGGAGCAGTTCTTC.

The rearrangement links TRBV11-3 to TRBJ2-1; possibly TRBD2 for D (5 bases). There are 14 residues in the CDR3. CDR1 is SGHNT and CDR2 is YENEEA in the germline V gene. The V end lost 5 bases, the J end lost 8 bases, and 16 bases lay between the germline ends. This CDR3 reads CASSPGILSDEQFF. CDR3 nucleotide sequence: TGTGCCAGCAGCCCGGGGATACTCAGTGATGAGCAGTTCTTC.

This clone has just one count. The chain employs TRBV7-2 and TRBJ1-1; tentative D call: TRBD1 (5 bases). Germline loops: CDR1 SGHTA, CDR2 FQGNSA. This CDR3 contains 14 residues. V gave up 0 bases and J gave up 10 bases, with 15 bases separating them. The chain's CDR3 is CASSLAGWAGGAFF. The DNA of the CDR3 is TGTGCCAGCAGCTTAGCAGGATGGGCCGGGGGAGCTTTCTTT.

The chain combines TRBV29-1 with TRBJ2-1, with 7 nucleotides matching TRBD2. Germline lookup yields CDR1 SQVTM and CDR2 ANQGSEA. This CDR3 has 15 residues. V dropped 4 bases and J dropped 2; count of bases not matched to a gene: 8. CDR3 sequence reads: CSVGGGLKAYNEQFF. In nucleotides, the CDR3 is TGCAGCGTTGGGGGGGGACTGAAGGCCTACAATGAGCAGTTCTTC.